A single sample is the source of the 17 T cell receptor beta chains below, sequenced in a study of T cell changes during pregnancy in multiple sclerosis (dated by TCRdb to the late 2010s). Library prep was done by the immunoSEQ multiplex PCR assay. TCRdb obtained this table from immuneACCESS and retained in-frame rearrangements with V and J assigned. These tables miss some clones; where compared with another copy, unresolved V genes account for less than half of the shortfall, and the remainder is unexplained. The sample records 50,000 to 60,000 clones, about nine tenths of which are singletons. The top ten hold approximately 0.27% of the sample. This specimen was CD4+ T cells from peripheral blood mononuclear cells, taken in the second trimester of pregnancy. These receptors all stem from a female donor with multiple sclerosis, enrolled in a pregnancy study.

This clone was found once. The chain employs TRBV7-9 and TRBJ2-3, with 9 bases fitting TRBD2. V lost 11 bases and J lost 2; bases outside the gene matches: 11. Per germline, CDR1 SEHNR and CDR2 FQNEAQ (reference sequence). This CDR3 comprises 15 residues. CDR3 DNA sequence: TGTGCCCCAGGGGGGCGGGAGGGCCACACAGATACGCAGTATTTT. Amino acids: CAPGGREGHTDTQYF.

V and J are TRBV20-1 and TRBJ2-7; no clear D gene. The CDR3 runs 11 residues. V was trimmed by 3 bases and J by 3 bases, leaving 6 bases between them. Germline loops: CDR1 DFQATT, CDR2 SNEGSKA (reference sequence). The CDR3 reads CSASAIYEQYF. The CDR3 DNA follows: TGCAGTGCTAGCGCGATCTACGAGCAGTACTTC.

This rearrangement joins TRBV5-1 to TRBJ2-3; TRBD2 aligns across 10 bases. CDR1 SGHRS and CDR2 YFSETQ come from the germline V gene. The CDR3 totals 16 residues. Trimming cost V 7 bases and J 0 bases; bases outside gene matches: 8. The CDR3 coding sequence is TGCGCCAGCCAACCTAGCGGGAGACGTAGCACAGATACGCAGTATTTT. It codes for CASQPSGRRSTDTQYF.

V gene TRBV18 combines with J gene TRBJ1-5; no clear D. CDR3 length: 16 amino acids. Looked up from germline, CDR1 is KGHSH and CDR2 is LQKENI. V shed 1 base and J shed 4 bases, with 14 bases lying between them. CDR3 sequence (DNA): TGTGCCAGCTCACCACGAAGCGGGATCAAGAATCAGCCCCAGCATTTT. Encoded protein: CASSPRSGIKNQPQHF.

The V and J genes are TRBV4-1 and TRBJ2-7; 7 bases fit TRBD1. J gave up 9 bases and V 2 bases, and 10 bases lay outside the gene matches. CDR3 length equals 14 residues. Germline values: CDR1 MGHRA, CDR2 YSYEKL. The CDR3 bases are TGCGCCAGCAGCCAACGACAGGGCGGGTATGGGCAGTACTTC. It is translated as CASSQRQGGYGQYF.

V usage is TRBV6-6 and J usage is TRBJ1-5; D unclear. V dropped 7 bases and J dropped 5 bases, with 12 bases sitting between them. CDR1 and CDR2 (germline): MNHNY, SVGAGI (reference sequence). The CDR3 consists of 13 residues. The CDR3, as DNA: TGTGCCAGCACTACTCGCCCCTATCAGCCCCAGCATTTT. This encodes CASTTRPYQPQHF.

This clone was seen just once. This chain uses TRBV2 with TRBJ1-6; D call uncertain. Trimming removed 5 bases from V and 6 bases from J, with 11 bases in between. Germline V gene sequence: CDR1 SNHLY, CDR2 FYNNEI. CDR3 length: 14 residues. For the CDR3, the DNA is TGTGCCAGCAGTCGTGAGAGGTTTAATTCACCCCTCCACTTT. The encoded protein is CASSRERFNSPLHF. Variable domain in full (rest from reference TRBV2 and TRBJ1-6): EPEVTQTPSHQVTQMGQEVILRCVPISNHLYFYWYRQILGQKVEFLVSFYNNEISEKSEIFDDQFSVERPDGSNFTLKIRSTKLEDSAMYFCASSRERFNSPLHFGNGTRLTVT.

V is TRBV2 and J is TRBJ2-3, with D possibly being TRBD2 (6 bases). This CDR3 region has 12 residues. V lost 8 bases and J 8 bases, leaving 14 bases between the germline ends. Germline CDR1 is SNHLY and CDR2 is FYNNEI. Here the CDR3 DNA reads TGTGCCAGCGGCTCCTGGGAGGCTACGCAGTATTTT. Amino acid sequence: CASGSWEATQYF.

The V and J genes are TRBV7-9 and TRBJ2-3, with 13 bases matching TRBD2. There are 16 residues in the CDR3. CDR1 is SEHNR, CDR2 FQNEAQ, per germline (reference sequence). With V trimmed by 5 bases and J by 5 bases, 7 bases remained unmatched. The CDR3 bases are TGTGCCAGCAGCCTACGGACTAGCGGGAGAAGAGATACGCAGTATTTT. It codes for CASSLRTSGRRDTQYF. Drawing the rest from reference TRBV7-9 and TRBJ2-3, the complete variable domain is DTGVSQNPRHKITKRGQNVTFRCDPISEHNRLYWYRQTLGQGPEFLTYFQNEAQLEKSRLLSDRFSAERPKGSFSTLEIQRTEQGDSAMYLCASSLRTSGRRDTQYFGPGTRLTVL.

The chain couples TRBV4-1 to TRBJ1-4; the D gene is possibly TRBD1 (5 bases). The ends were cut back, 2 bases at V and 0 bases at J, with 13 bases in the middle. The germline V gene encodes CDR1 MGHRA and CDR2 YSYEKL. The length of the CDR3 is 17 residues. The CDR3 DNA reads as TGCGCCAGCAGCCAATGGGTCCCGACAGCAACTAATGAAAAACTGTTTTTT. Residues: CASSQWVPTATNEKLFF.

The chain links TRBV7-9 to TRBJ1-2; no clear D gene. V lost 0 bases and J 8 bases, leaving 16 bases between the germline ends. This CDR3 has 15 amino acids. Germline V CDR1 and CDR2: SEHNR, FQNEAQ (reference sequence). This CDR3 reads CASSLALGSQRGYTF. In DNA form, the CDR3 reads TGTGCCAGCAGCTTAGCGCTGGGCAGCCAACGGGGCTACACCTTC. Based on the CDR3 plus reference TRBV7-9 and TRBJ1-2, the full variable domain is DTGVSQNPRHKITKRGQNVTFRCDPISEHNRLYWYRQTLGQGPEFLTYFQNEAQLEKSRLLSDRFSAERPKGSFSTLEIQRTEQGDSAMYLCASSLALGSQRGYTFGSGTRLTVV.

The rearrangement joins TRBV7-8 to TRBJ2-5, with 8 nucleotides matching TRBD2. Looked up from germline, CDR1 is SGHVS and CDR2 is FQNEAQ. The CDR3 sequence is 17 residues long. V gave up 5 bases and J gave up 0 bases; unmatched junction bases: 11. The DNA of the CDR3 is TGTGCCAGCAGCCGCTCGCGGGGGGCCCTGTACCAAGAGACCCAGTACTTC. Encoded protein: CASSRSRGALYQETQYF.

The chain is built from TRBV27 and TRBJ2-2; 13 bases are a match to TRBD2. Germline V lookup: CDR1 MNHEY, CDR2 SMNVEV (reference sequence). This CDR3 contains 16 residues. V trimming: 7 bases; J trimming: 6 bases; junction bases outside the gene matches: 8. The CDR3 loop reads CASMRTSGREAGELFF. The DNA of the CDR3 is TGTGCCAGCATGAGGACTAGCGGGAGAGAGGCCGGGGAGCTGTTTTTT.

A single count supports this clone. This chain joins TRBV29-1 and TRBJ2-3; 7 bases match TRBD1. The CDR3 totals 17 residues. From germline, CDR1 is SQVTM and CDR2 ANQGSEA. Trimming cost V 6 bases and J 1 base; bases outside gene matches: 16. CDR3 amino acids: CSVARDRVGKGTDTQYF. The DNA of the CDR3 is TGCAGCGTCGCTCGAGACAGGGTAGGGAAAGGCACAGATACGCAGTATTTT.

This chain connects TRBV7-3 to TRBJ2-3; 7 bases fit TRBD2. The CDR3 sequence is 15 residues long. Unmatched junction bases numbered 6, after V lost 5 bases and J lost 1 base. Germline V CDR1 and CDR2: SGHTA, FQGTGA. The CDR3, as DNA: TGTGCCAGCAGCATGGCTAGCGGCGGCACAGATACGCAGTATTTT. Translating gives CASSMASGGTDTQYF.

The chain couples TRBV5-4 to TRBJ1-1; D possibly corresponds to TRBD1 (5 bases). V dropped 1 base and J dropped 6 bases, with 13 bases sitting between them. The length of the CDR3 is 14 residues. Looked up from germline, CDR1 is SGHNT and CDR2 is YYREEE (reference sequence). This chain's CDR3 is CASSLPARGSEAFF. Written as DNA, the CDR3 is TGTGCCAGCAGCTTGCCAGCACGGGGGTCTGAAGCTTTCTTT.

The chain couples TRBV5-1 to TRBJ1-3, with 8 positions matching TRBD1. The CDR3 runs to 14 residues. The germline CDR1 and CDR2 sequences are SGHRS and YFSETQ. V dropped 1 base and J dropped 4; count of bases not matched to a gene: 1. This chain's CDR3 is CASSLRTGGNTIYF. CDR3 DNA sequence: TGCGCCAGCAGCTTGCGGACAGGGGGAAACACCATATATTTT.